This TCR beta chain was identified during a study of tumour-infiltrating T cells in Burkitt lymphoma. The method was immunoSEQ multiplex PCR; TCRdb's version includes in-frame clones alone and lacks a portion of them. The sample has roughly 3,700 clones, less than 20% seen once. This CDR3 contains 14 residues. The sequencing sample was made of tumor tissue. The chain combines TRBV21-1 with TRBJ1-1; TRBD1 is taken as the D call from the table, unchecked against the DNA. TRBV21-1 has pseudogene status. The clonotype comes from a human donor with Burkitt lymphoma. The chain's CDR3 is CASSKDEQRTEAFF. The CDR3 coding sequence is TGTGCCAGCAGCAAAGATGAACAACGCACTGAAGCTTTCTTT.